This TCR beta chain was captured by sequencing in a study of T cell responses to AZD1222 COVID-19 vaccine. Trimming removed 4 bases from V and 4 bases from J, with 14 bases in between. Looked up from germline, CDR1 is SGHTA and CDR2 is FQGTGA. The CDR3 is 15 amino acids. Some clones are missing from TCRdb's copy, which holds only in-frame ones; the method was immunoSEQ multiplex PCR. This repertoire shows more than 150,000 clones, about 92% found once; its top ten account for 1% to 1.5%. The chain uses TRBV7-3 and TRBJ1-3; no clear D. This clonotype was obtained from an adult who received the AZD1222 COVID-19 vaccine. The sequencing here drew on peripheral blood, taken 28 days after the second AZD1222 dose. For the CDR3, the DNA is TGTGCCAGCAGCTCCCGGGAACTTTGGGGAAACACCATATATTTT. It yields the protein CASSSRELWGNTIYF.